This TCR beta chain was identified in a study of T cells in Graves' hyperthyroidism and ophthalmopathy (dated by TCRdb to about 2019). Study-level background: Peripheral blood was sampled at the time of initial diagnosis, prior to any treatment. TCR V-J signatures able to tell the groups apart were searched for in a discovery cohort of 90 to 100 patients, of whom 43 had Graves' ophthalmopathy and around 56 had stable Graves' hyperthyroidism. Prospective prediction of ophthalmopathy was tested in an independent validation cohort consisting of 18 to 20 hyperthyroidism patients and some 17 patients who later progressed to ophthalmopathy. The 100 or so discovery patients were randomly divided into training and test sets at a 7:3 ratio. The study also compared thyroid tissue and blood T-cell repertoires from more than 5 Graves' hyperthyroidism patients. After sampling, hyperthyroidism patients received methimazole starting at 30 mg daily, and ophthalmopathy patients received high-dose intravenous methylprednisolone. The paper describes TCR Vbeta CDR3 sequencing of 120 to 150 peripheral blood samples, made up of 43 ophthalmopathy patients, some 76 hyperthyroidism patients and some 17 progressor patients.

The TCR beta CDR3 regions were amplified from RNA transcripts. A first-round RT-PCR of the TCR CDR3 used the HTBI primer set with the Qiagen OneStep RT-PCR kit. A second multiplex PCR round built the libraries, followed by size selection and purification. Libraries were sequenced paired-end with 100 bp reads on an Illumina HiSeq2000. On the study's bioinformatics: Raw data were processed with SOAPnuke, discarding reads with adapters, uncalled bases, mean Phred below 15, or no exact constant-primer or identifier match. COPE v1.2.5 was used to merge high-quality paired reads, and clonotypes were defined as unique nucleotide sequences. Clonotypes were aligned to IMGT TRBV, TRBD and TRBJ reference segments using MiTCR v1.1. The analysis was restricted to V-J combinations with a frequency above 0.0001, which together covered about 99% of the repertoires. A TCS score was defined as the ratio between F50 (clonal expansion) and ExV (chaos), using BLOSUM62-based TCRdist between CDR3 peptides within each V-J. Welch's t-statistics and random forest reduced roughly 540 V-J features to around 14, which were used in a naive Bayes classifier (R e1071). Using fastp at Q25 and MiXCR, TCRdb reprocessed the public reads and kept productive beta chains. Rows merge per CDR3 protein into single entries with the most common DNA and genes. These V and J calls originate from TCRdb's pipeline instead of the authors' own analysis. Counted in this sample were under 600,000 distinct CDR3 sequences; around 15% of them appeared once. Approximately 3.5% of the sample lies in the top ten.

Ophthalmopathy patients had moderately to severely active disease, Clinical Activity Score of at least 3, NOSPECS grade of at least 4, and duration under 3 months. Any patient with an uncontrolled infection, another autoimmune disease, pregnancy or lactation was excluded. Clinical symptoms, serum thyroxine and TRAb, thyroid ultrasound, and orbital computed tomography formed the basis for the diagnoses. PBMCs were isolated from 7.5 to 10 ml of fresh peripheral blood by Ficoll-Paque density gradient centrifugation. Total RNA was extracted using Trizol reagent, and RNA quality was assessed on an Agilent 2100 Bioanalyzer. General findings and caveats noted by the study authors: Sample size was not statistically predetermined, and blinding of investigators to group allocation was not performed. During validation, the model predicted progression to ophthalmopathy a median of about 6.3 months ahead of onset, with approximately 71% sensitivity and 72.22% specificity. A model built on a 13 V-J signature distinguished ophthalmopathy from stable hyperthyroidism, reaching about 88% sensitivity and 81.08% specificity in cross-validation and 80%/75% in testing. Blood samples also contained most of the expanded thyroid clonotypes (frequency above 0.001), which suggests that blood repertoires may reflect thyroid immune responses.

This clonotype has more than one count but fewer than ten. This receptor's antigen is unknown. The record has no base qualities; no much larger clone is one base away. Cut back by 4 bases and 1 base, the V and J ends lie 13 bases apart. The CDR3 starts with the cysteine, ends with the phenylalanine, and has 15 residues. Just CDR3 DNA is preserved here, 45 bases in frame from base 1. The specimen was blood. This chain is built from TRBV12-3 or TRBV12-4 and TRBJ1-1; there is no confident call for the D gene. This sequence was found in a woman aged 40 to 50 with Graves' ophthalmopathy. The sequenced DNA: TGTGCCAGCAGTTCAGCCGGACCGACGAACACTGAAGCTTTCTTT. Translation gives CASSSAGPTNTEAFF.